The source of this TCR beta chain is a study of T cells in Graves' hyperthyroidism and ophthalmopathy (dated by TCRdb to 2018 to 2020). Turning to the overall study: Peripheral blood was collected at initial diagnosis, before any treatment. After sampling, hyperthyroidism patients received methimazole starting at 30 mg daily, and ophthalmopathy patients received high-dose intravenous methylprednisolone. The paper describes TCR Vbeta CDR3 sequencing of 140 or so peripheral blood samples, made up of 40 to 45 ophthalmopathy patients, 70 to 75 hyperthyroidism patients and roughly 17 progressor patients. Whether ophthalmopathy could be predicted prospectively was tested in an independent validation cohort made up of fewer than 20 hyperthyroidism patients plus 17 patients who later progressed to ophthalmopathy. To identify TCR V-J signatures that set the groups apart, the researchers used a discovery cohort of 95 to 100 patients, made up of about 44 with Graves' ophthalmopathy and about 60 with stable Graves' hyperthyroidism. The study also compared thyroid tissue and blood T-cell repertoires from over 5 Graves' hyperthyroidism patients. For training and testing, the 100 patients in the discovery cohort were randomly divided in a 7:3 ratio. Summary of the overall study and its limitations: Blood samples also contained most of the expanded thyroid clonotypes (frequency above 0.001), which suggests that blood repertoires may reflect thyroid immune responses. A model built on a 13 V-J signature distinguished ophthalmopathy from stable hyperthyroidism, reaching 87.88% sensitivity and approximately 83% specificity in cross-validation and 80%/75% in testing. No statistical method was used to fix the sample size in advance, and group allocation was not hidden from the investigators. During validation, the model predicted progression to ophthalmopathy a median of roughly 7.1 months ahead of onset, with just under 71% sensitivity and around 72% specificity.

Trimming takes 3 bases from V and 5 bases from J, and the germline ends sit 10 bases apart. CDR1 MDHEN and CDR2 SYDVKM are derived from the germline V gene. Reading from cysteine to phenylalanine, the CDR3 counts 13 amino acids. The kept DNA is CDR3 alone, 39 bases in frame from the first base. TCR beta CDR3 regions were amplified from RNA transcripts. The first round of RT-PCR for the TCR CDR3 was performed with the HTBI primer set and the Qiagen OneStep RT-PCR kit. Libraries were constructed in a second round of multiplex PCR, after which size selection and purification were performed. Sequencing of the libraries was done on an Illumina HiSeq2000 using paired-end 100 bp reads. Per the authors' processing: SOAPnuke was used to process the raw data, with reads discarded if the reads contained adapters or uncalled bases, had a mean Phred below 15, or lacked an exact constant-primer or identifier match. High-quality paired reads were merged with COPE v1.2.5, and unique nucleotide sequences were defined as clonotypes. Clonotypes were aligned to IMGT TRBV, TRBD and TRBJ reference segments using MiTCR v1.1. The analysis included only V-J combinations with a frequency above 0.0001, which together covered approximately 99% of the repertoires. A TCS score was defined as the ratio between F50 (clonal expansion) and ExV (chaos), using BLOSUM62-based TCRdist between CDR3 peptides within each V-J. Welch's t-statistics and random forest reduced roughly 540 V-J features to 10 to 15, which were used in a naive Bayes classifier (R e1071). Starting from the raw public reads, TCRdb applied fastp trimming at Q25, assembled clones with MiXCR and retained in-frame beta chains. When rows share a CDR3 protein, they turn into one entry using the most common DNA and genes. In this record, the V and J calls reflect TCRdb's handling and not the investigators' own analysis. The sample yields around 560,000 distinct CDR3 sequences; 16% were counted once. About 18% of the sample is in the top ten clones.

A patient counted as having stable Graves' hyperthyroidism if no progression to ophthalmopathy occurred over 18 months of follow-up. Hyperthyroidism patients were newly diagnosed, with disease duration under 2 months, and aged 18 to 65 years. Exclusion was applied to patients with uncontrolled infections, other autoimmune diseases, pregnancy or lactation. Diagnoses relied on clinical symptoms, serum thyroxine and TRAb, thyroid ultrasound and orbital computed tomography. Ficoll-Paque density gradient centrifugation was used to isolate PBMCs from 8 to 10 ml of fresh peripheral blood. Trizol reagent was used to extract total RNA, and RNA quality was then checked on an Agilent 2100 Bioanalyzer. Many counts were recorded for this clonotype. Its cognate antigen has yet to be identified. Per-base qualities were not stored, and no clone one base away is much larger.

This TCR was sampled from a woman under 30 with Graves' hyperthyroidism. The rearrangement combines TRBV28 with TRBJ2-5, with the D segment identity uncertain. Source material: blood. The CDR3: CASSFEHSETQYF. Here is the DNA: TGTGCCAGCAGTTTTGAGCACTCCGAGACCCAGTACTTC.